This note documents a single T cell receptor (beta chain) sequence. Antigen specificity is unknown. The entry originates in a study of T cell responses to AZD1222 COVID-19 vaccine. Regarding the study as a whole: Most donors were white British and more were female, and clonal diversity was possibly underestimated. Repertoire collection took place solely once the T cell response had peaked. Just six people given AZD1222 tested seropositive at baseline.

The CDR3 extends over 18 amino acids. CDR1 is LGHNA and CDR2 is YNFKEQ in the germline V gene. The V end lost 3 bases, the J end lost 0 bases, and 21 bases lay between the germline ends. The repertoire was sequenced with immunoSEQ multiplex PCR; TCRdb's copy has only in-frame clones and lacks some. The sample lists 90,000 to 120,000 clones; roughly 90% were seen once. This TCR was sampled from an adult in good health. Sequencing was performed on peripheral blood, taken on day 0 of AZD1222 vaccination. The V gene is TRBV4-2, the J gene TRBJ2-7; D uncertain. As DNA, the CDR3 is TGTGCCAGCAGCCAGTACCGGGCCCAGGCCTTATTCTCCTACGAGCAGTACTTC. The encoded protein is CASSQYRAQALFSYEQYF.